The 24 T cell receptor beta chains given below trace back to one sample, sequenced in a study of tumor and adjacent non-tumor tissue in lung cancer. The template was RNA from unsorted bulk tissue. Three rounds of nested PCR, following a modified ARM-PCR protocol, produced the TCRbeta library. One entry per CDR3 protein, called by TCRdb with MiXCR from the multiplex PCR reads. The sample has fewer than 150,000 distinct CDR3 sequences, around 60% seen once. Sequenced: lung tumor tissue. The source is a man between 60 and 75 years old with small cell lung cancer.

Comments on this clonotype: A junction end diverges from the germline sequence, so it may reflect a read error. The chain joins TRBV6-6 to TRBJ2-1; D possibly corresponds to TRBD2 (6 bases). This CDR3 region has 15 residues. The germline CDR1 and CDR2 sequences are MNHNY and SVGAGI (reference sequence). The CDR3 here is CASSPTGGNPNEQLF. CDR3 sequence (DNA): TGTGCCAGCAGCCCCACTGGCGGGAACCCTAATGAGCAGCTCTTC.

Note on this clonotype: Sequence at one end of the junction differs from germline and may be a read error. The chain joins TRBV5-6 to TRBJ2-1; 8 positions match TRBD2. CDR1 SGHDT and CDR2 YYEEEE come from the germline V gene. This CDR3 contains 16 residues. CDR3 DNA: TGTGCCAGCAGCTTCGGGACGGGAGGGCCCTACAATGAGAAGTTCTTC. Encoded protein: CASSFGTGGPYNEKFF. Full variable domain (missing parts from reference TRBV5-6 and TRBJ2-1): DAGVTQSPTHLIKTRGQQVTLRCSPKSGHDTVSWYQQALGQGPQFIFQYYEEEERQRGNFPDRFSGHQFPNYSSELNVNALLLGDSALYLCASSFGTGGPYNEKFFGPGTRLTVL.

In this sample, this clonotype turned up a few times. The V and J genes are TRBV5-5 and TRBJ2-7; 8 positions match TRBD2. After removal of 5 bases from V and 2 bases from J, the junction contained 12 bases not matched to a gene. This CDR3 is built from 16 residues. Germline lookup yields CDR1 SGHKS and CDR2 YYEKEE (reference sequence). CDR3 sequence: CASRASIAGIPYEQYV. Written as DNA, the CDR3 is TGTGCCAGCAGGGCCAGTATAGCGGGAATTCCCTACGAGCAGTACGTC.

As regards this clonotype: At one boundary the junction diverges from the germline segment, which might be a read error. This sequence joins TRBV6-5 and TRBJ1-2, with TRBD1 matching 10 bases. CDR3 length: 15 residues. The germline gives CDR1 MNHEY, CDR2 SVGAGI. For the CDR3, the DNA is TGTGCCAGCTGTTACCTAGGACAGGGGGACCATGGCTACACCTTC. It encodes CASCYLGQGDHGYTF.

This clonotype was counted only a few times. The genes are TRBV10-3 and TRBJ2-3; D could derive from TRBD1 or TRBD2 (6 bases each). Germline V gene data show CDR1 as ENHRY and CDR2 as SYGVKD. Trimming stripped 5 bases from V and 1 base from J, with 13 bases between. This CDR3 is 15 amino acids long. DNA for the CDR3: TGTGCCATCAGTTGGGGGGCGTCGGGCACAGATACGCAGTATTTT. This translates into CAISWGASGTDTQYF.

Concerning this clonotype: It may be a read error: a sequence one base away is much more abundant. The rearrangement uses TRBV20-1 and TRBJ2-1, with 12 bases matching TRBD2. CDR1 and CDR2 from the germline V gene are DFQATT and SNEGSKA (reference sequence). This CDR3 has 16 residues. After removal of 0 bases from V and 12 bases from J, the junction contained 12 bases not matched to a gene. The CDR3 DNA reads TGCAGTGCTAGAGATTGGGCTAGCGGGAGGGTCGATGGGCAGTTCTTC. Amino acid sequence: CSARDWASGRVDGQFF.

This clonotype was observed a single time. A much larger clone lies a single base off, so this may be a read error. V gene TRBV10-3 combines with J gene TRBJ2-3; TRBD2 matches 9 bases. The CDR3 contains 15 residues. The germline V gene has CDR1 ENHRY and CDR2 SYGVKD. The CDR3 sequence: CSISVTSGSTDTQYF. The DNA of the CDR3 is TGTTCCATCAGTGTGACTAGCGGAAGCACAGATACGCAGTATTTT.

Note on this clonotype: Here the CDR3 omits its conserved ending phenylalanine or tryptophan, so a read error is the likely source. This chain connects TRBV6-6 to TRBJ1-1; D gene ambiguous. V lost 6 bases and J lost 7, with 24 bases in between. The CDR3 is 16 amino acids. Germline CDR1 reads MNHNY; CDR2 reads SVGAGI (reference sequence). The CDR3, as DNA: TGTGCCAGCAGCTACGTCCCCGGACTTACGGTTAGTGAAGCTTTCTCT. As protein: CASSYVPGLTVSEAFS.

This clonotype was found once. DNA of the CDR3: TGTGCCACCAGTTCGAAGCATGAGCAGTTCTTC. Amino acid sequence: CATSSKHEQFF. The chain carries TRBV24-1 and TRBJ2-1; D unclear. V was cut by 6 bases and J by 8 bases, with 7 bases left in between. Per germline, CDR1 KGHDR and CDR2 SFDVKD. The CDR3 is 11 residues long.

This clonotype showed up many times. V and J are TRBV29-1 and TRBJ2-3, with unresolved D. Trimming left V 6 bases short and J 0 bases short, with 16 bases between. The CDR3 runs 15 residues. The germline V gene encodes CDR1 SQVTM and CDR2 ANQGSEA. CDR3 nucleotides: TGCAGCGTCGTCGCGGTCGTTTCTAGCACAGATACGCAGTATTTT. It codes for CSVVAVVSSTDTQYF.

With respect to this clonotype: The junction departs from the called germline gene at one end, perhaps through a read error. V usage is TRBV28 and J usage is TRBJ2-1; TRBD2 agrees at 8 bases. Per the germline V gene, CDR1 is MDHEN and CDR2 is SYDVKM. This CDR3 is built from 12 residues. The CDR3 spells CASSFQSTSAVF. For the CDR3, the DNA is TGTGCCAGCAGTTTTCAATCGACTAGCGCGGTCTTC. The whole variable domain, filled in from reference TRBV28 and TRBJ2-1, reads DVKVTQSSRYLVKRTGEKVFLECVQDMDHENMFWYRQDPGLGLRLIYFSYDVKMKEKGDIPEGYSVSREKKERFSLILESASTNQTSMYLCASSFQSTSAVFGPGTRLTVL.

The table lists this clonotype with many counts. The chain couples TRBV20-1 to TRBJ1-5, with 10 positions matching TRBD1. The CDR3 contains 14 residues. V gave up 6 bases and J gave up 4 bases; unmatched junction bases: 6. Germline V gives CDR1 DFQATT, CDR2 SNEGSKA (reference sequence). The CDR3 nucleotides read TGCAGTGCGGCCGGGACAGGGGATAATCAGCCCCAGCATTTT. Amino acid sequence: CSAAGTGDNQPQHF.

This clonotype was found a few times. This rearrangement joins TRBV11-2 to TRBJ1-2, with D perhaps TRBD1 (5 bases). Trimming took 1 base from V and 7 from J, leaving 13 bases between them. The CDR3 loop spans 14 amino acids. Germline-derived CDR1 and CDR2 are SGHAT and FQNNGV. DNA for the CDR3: TGTGCCAGCAGCTTAGTCGGGGCAGGGTTTGGCTACACCTTC. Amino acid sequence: CASSLVGAGFGYTF.

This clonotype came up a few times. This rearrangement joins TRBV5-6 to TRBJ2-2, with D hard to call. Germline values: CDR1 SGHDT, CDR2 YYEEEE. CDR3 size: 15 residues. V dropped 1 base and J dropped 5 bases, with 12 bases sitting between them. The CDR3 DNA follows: TGTGCCAGCAGCTTGCTCACACTGGGGACCGGGGAGCTGTTTTTT. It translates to CASSLLTLGTGELFF.

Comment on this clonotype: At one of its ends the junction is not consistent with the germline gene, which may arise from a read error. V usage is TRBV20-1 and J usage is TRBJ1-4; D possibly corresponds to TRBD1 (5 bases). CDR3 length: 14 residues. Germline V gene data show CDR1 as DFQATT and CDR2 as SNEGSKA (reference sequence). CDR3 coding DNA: TGCAGTGCTAGAGCGGGACTCCGTAGTGAAAAACTCGTTTTT. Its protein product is CSARAGLRSEKLVF.

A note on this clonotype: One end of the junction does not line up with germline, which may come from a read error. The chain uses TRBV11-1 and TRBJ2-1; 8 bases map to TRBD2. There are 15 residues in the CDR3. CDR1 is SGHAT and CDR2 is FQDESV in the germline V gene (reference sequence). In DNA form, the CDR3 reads TGTGCCAGCAGCCTTACTAGCGGTTCCTACAATGAGCAGCCCTTC. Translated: CASSLTSGSYNEQPF.

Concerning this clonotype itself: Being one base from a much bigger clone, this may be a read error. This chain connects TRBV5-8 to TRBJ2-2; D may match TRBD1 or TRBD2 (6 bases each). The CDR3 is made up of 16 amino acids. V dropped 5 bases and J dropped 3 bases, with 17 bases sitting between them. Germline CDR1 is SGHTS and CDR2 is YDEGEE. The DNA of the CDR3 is TGTGCCAGCAGGGACAGTAGTGGGGGGTACACCGGGGAGCTGTTTTTT. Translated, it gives CASRDSSGGYTGELFF.

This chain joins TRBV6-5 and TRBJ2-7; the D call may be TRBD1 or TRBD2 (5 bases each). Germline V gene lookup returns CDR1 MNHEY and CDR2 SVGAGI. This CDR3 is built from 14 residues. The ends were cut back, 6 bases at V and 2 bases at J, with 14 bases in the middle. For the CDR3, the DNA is TGTGCCAGCAGGTCCGACATGGGGGCCTACGAGCAGTACTTC. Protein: CASRSDMGAYEQYF.

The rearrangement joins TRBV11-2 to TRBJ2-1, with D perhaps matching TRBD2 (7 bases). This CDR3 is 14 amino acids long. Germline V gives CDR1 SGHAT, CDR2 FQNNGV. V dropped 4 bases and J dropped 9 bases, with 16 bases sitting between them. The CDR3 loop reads CASSYSGRGTEQFF. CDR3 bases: TGTGCCAGCAGCTACAGTGGGAGGGGGACTGAGCAGTTCTTC.

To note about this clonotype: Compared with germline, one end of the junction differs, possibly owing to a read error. Here the CDR3 DNA reads TGTACCACCAGTGACCCAATAGCGGCGGGCAATAATGAGCAGTTCTTC. Translated, it gives CTTSDPIAAGNNEQFF. The gene calls are TRBV24-1 and TRBJ2-1; D is perhaps TRBD2 (6 bases). The CDR3 has 16 residues. CDR1 is KGHDR and CDR2 is SFDVKD in the germline V gene.

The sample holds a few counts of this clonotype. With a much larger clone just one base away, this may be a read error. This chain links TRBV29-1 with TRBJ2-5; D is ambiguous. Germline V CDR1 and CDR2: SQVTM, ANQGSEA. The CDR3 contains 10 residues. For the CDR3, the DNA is TGCAGCGTTGGTCAAGGGACCCAGTACTTC. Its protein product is CSVGQGTQYF.

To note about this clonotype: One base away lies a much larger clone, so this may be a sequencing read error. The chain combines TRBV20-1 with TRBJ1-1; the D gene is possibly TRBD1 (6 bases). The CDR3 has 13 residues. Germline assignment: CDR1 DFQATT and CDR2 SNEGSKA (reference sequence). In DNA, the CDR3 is TGCAGCACGTTACAGGGAACACTCGCTGAAGCTTTCTTT. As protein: CSTLQGTLAEAFF.

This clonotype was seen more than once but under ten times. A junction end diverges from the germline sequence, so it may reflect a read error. CDR3: CASSLVAGLLIKQEIQYF. The CDR3 coding sequence is TGTGCCAGCAGCTTAGTAGCGGGTCTCCTTATCAAACAAGAGATCCAGTACTTC. The rearrangement links TRBV11-2 to TRBJ2-5; 7 bases align to TRBD2. CDR3 length: 18 residues. CDR1 and CDR2 (germline): SGHAT, FQNNGV.

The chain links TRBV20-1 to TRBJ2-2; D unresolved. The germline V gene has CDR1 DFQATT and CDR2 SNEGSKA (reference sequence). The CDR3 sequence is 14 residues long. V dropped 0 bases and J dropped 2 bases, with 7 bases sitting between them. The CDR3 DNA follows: TGCAGTGCTAGAGATCCCCATAACACCGGGGAGCTGTTTTTT. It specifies CSARDPHNTGELFF.